These 32 T cell receptor beta chains were sequenced from one sample in a study of graft-versus-host responses after intestinal transplantation. Produced via immunoSEQ multiplex PCR; TCRdb's table is partial and in-frame only. The sample records more than 25,000 clones, approximately 96% being singletons. The sample consisted of PBMCs, taken roughly 30 days after intestinal transplant. The receptors stem from a human patient who received an intestinal transplant, so some T cells may come from the graft donor.

The CDR3 protein is CASSHYTDTQYF. The CDR3, as DNA: TGTGCCAGCAGCCATTACACAGATACGCAGTATTTT. The genes are TRBV7-2 and TRBJ2-3, with no clear D. CDR1 is SGHTA and CDR2 is FQGNSA in the germline V gene. Trimming left V 5 bases short and J 2 bases short, with 5 bases between. The CDR3 is 12 residues long.

This chain links TRBV15 with TRBJ1-5, with D hard to call. V lost 0 bases and J lost 4, with 13 bases in between. This CDR3 is 16 amino acids long. CDR1 and CDR2 (germline): LNHNV, YYDKDF (reference sequence). The CDR3 here is CATSRDKRAGNQPQHF. The CDR3, as DNA: TGTGCCACCAGCAGAGATAAGCGGGCTGGGAATCAGCCCCAGCATTTT.

The chain is built from TRBV28 and TRBJ1-1; 7 bases agree with TRBD1. With 6 bases clipped from V and 0 bases from J, the junction kept 10 bases outside the gene matches. CDR1 is MDHEN and CDR2 is SYDVKM in the germline V gene. The CDR3 runs to 16 residues. The CDR3 DNA reads TGTGCCAGCAGGACCACAATGGGACAGATGAACACTGAAGCTTTCTTT. Encoded protein: CASRTTMGQMNTEAFF.

The CDR3 reads CASSSHRQSGKTYGYTF. The CDR3 region has the DNA TGTGCCAGCAGCAGTCATCGGCAATCTGGAAAGACCTATGGCTACACCTTC. The chain carries TRBV14 and TRBJ1-2; no clear D gene. The CDR3 is 17 residues long. The germline V gene encodes CDR1 SGHDN and CDR2 FVKESK. Trimming removed 5 bases from V and 4 bases from J, with 23 bases in between. The full variable domain, in which reference TRBV14 and TRBJ1-2 provide the parts outside the CDR3, is EAGVTQFPSHSVIEKGQTVTLRCDPISGHDNLYWYRRVMGKEIKFLLHFVKESKQDESGMPNNRFLAERTGGTYSTLKVQPAELEDSGVYFCASSSHRQSGKTYGYTFGSGTRLTVV.

V and J are TRBV7-7 and TRBJ2-3; 9 bases fit TRBD1. The V and J ends lost 5 bases and 9 bases, in that order; junction bases with no gene match: 3. In germline, CDR1 is SSHAT, CDR2 FNYEAQ (reference sequence). CDR3 size: 12 residues. The CDR3 loop is CASSPDRGTQYF. CDR3 sequence (DNA): TGTGCCAGCAGCCCGGACAGGGGAACGCAGTATTTT.

The genes are TRBV11-2 and TRBJ1-1; no clear D gene. The CDR3 spans 15 residues. The V gene's germline CDR1 is SGHAT and CDR2 FQNNGV. V lost 6 bases and J 3 bases, leaving 17 bases between the germline ends. This CDR3 is CASRVSGGWDTEAFF. Written as DNA, the CDR3 is TGTGCCAGCAGAGTTAGCGGAGGGTGGGACACTGAAGCTTTCTTT. Complete variable domain (other parts from reference TRBV11-2 and TRBJ1-1): EAGVAQSPRYKIIEKRQSVAFWCNPISGHATLYWYQQILGQGPKLLIQFQNNGVVDDSQLPKDRFSAERLKGVDSTLKIQPAKLEDSAVYLCASRVSGGWDTEAFFGQGTRLTVV.

The chain couples TRBV2 to TRBJ2-1, with 9 bases fitting TRBD2. The CDR3 consists of 14 residues. In germline, CDR1 is SNHLY, CDR2 FYNNEI. V lost 8 bases and J lost 0; bases outside the gene matches: 2. The CDR3 bases are TGTGCCAGCGGTAGCGGGAGCTCCTACAATGAGCAGTTCTTC. Residues: CASGSGSSYNEQFF.

This sequence joins TRBV27 and TRBJ1-2; 8 nucleotides match TRBD1. V lost 7 bases, J lost 2 bases, and 12 bases stayed unmatched. CDR1 is MNHEY, CDR2 SMNVEV, per germline (reference sequence). The CDR3 runs 16 residues. Here the CDR3 DNA reads TGTGCCAGCAAAACAGGACAGGGAGGGGGGAACTATGGCTACACCTTC. It specifies CASKTGQGGGNYGYTF.

The chain is built from TRBV6-6 and TRBJ2-7; the D gene is possibly TRBD2 (5 bases). There are 14 residues in the CDR3. The germline V gene has CDR1 MNHNY and CDR2 SVGAGI (reference sequence). Trimming stripped 5 bases from V and 4 bases from J, with 15 bases between. The CDR3, as DNA: TGTGCCAGCAGTGGAACTAGTATTGGGTACGAGCAGTACTTC. Translation: CASSGTSIGYEQYF.

V gene TRBV19 combines with J gene TRBJ2-2; D may be TRBD1 (7 bases). The V end lost 9 bases, the J end lost 2 bases, and 16 bases lay between the germline ends. The length of the CDR3 is 15 residues. Germline V CDR1 and CDR2: LNHDA, SQIVND (reference sequence). This chain's CDR3 is CASRQGGTNTGELFF. CDR3 in DNA: TGTGCCAGCCGGCAGGGGGGCACCAACACCGGGGAGCTGTTTTTT.

The chain employs TRBV29-1 and TRBJ1-1; possible D gene TRBD1, 5 bases. Trimming shortened V by 7 bases and J by 2 bases, and 14 bases separated the two germline ends. The CDR3 runs 13 residues. The V gene's germline CDR1 is SQVTM and CDR2 ANQGSEA. Here the CDR3 DNA reads TGCAGCGCTACCGGGGGGGTTAACACTGAAGCTTTCTTT. Encoded protein: CSATGGVNTEAFF.

The V and J genes are TRBV2 and TRBJ2-5, with D tentatively TRBD2 (6 bases). This CDR3 contains 12 residues. The V end lost 6 bases, the J end lost 5 bases, and 10 bases lay between the germline ends. Germline CDR1 is SNHLY and CDR2 is FYNNEI. CDR3 sequence reads: CASRGGGETQYF. The CDR3 DNA reads TGTGCCAGCAGGGGAGGAGGGGAGACCCAGTACTTC.

This chain connects TRBV25-1 to TRBJ2-7, with D hard to call. The CDR3 sequence is 11 residues long. Germline V gene data show CDR1 as MGHDK and CDR2 as SYGVNS. The V gene lost 5 bases and the J gene lost 6 bases, with 8 bases spanning the gap. CDR3 nucleotide sequence: TGTGCCAGCAGTAATCGCGGCGAGCAGTACTTC. This translates into CASSNRGEQYF.

The chain links TRBV19 to TRBJ1-2; D remains unclear. Germline values: CDR1 LNHDA, CDR2 SQIVND (reference sequence). The ends were cut back, 7 bases at V and 4 bases at J, with 10 bases in the middle. The CDR3 extends over 12 amino acids. CDR3 in DNA: TGTGCCAGTAAAGGACTGAGCTATGGCTACACCTTC. It is translated as CASKGLSYGYTF. The full variable domain, in which reference TRBV19 and TRBJ1-2 provide the parts outside the CDR3, is DGGITQSPKYLFRKEGQNVTLSCEQNLNHDAMYWYRQDPGQGLRLIYYSQIVNDFQKGDIAEGYSVSREKKESFPLTVTSAQKNPTAFYLCASKGLSYGYTFGSGTRLTVV.

Here the CDR3 reads CASSLIGDLGDTQYF. CDR3 nucleotide sequence: TGTGCCAGCAGCTTAATCGGGGATTTGGGAGATACGCAGTATTTT. This chain joins TRBV7-3 and TRBJ2-3, with a weak D call TRBD2 (5 bases). Between the trimmed V and J ends, which lost 1 base and 5 bases, there was a span of 13 bases. Germline CDR1 and CDR2: SGHTA and FQGTGA. The CDR3 sequence is 15 residues long.

The chain joins TRBV6-1 to TRBJ2-7; no firm D call. Trimming removed 2 bases from V and 3 bases from J, with 8 bases in between. The germline gives CDR1 MNHNS, CDR2 SASEGT. The CDR3 has 13 amino acids. CDR3 DNA sequence: TGTGCCAGCAGTGAAAGCAGGTTCTACGAGCAGTACTTC. This gives the protein CASSESRFYEQYF.

V usage is TRBV5-4 and J usage is TRBJ1-1, with D possibly being TRBD1 (5 bases). Trimming stripped 5 bases from V and 1 base from J, with 9 bases between. Germline CDR1 SGHNT, CDR2 YYREEE (reference sequence). The CDR3 covers 13 residues. The CDR3 region has the DNA TGTGCCAGCAGGGACGGGGCGAACACTGAAGCTTTCTTT. This translates into CASRDGANTEAFF.

CDR3 residues: CATSRGLNDGYTF. The CDR3 bases are TGTGCCACCAGCAGAGGTTTGAATGATGGCTACACCTTC. This chain joins TRBV15 and TRBJ1-2; D is ambiguous. Germline CDR1 LNHNV, CDR2 YYDKDF (reference sequence). The CDR3 runs to 13 residues. V was clipped by 1 base and J by 6 bases, with 9 bases between them.

Only one count was recorded for this clone. V usage is TRBV6-5 and J usage is TRBJ1-2; 7 bases line up with TRBD1. V dropped 0 bases and J dropped 2; count of bases not matched to a gene: 6. Germline values: CDR1 MNHEY, CDR2 SVGAGI. This CDR3 comprises 16 residues. The CDR3 coding sequence is TGTGCCAGCAGTTACTCTTTGGGACAGCTGAACTATGGCTACACCTTC. Its protein is CASSYSLGQLNYGYTF.

The rearrangement uses TRBV6-1 and TRBJ1-1; D not certain. The ends were cut back, 2 bases at V and 1 base at J, with 26 bases in the middle. From germline, CDR1 is MNHNS and CDR2 SASEGT. The CDR3 covers 20 residues. CDR3 residues: CASSELVYIRGLVGNTEAFF. CDR3 nucleotides: TGTGCCAGCAGTGAATTGGTTTACATAAGAGGTTTAGTGGGGAACACTGAAGCTTTCTTT.

The rearrangement uses TRBV10-1 and TRBJ1-2; weak D call: TRBD1 (6 bases). Looked up from germline, CDR1 is WNHNN and CDR2 is SYGVQD (reference sequence). This CDR3 region has 13 residues. V was trimmed by 3 bases and J by 5 bases, leaving 10 bases between them. The DNA for the CDR3 is TGCGCCAGCAGTGAAACAGGGAGTTATGGCTACACCTTC. Protein: CASSETGSYGYTF.

J is TRBJ2-7 and V is TRBV4-3; 9 nucleotides align to TRBD1. The germline V gene has CDR1 LGHNA and CDR2 YSLEER. Trimming removed 1 base from V and 4 bases from J; junction bases left unmatched: 5. This CDR3 spans 15 amino acids. In nucleotides, the CDR3 is TGCGCCAGCAGCCAAGTGACAGGGGGATGGTACGAGCAGTACTTC. Translation: CASSQVTGGWYEQYF.

The chain employs TRBV7-9 and TRBJ1-1, with D hard to call. The CDR3 has 13 residues. The germline CDR1 and CDR2 sequences are SEHNR and FQNEAQ (reference sequence). Trimming left V 2 bases short and J 0 bases short, with 4 bases between. CDR3 loop: CASSLPMNTEAFF. The CDR3 DNA sequence: TGTGCCAGCAGCTTACCGATGAACACTGAAGCTTTCTTT.

The chain uses TRBV18 and TRBJ1-4, with D perhaps matching TRBD1 (5 bases). The V end was cut by 3 bases, the J end by 6 bases, with 20 bases between. This CDR3 has 17 residues. From germline, CDR1 is KGHSH and CDR2 LQKENI. This CDR3 reads CASSPGRLETAHEKLFF. Written as DNA, the CDR3 is TGTGCCAGCTCACCGGGAAGGCTGGAGACAGCTCATGAAAAACTGTTTTTT. The whole variable domain, remainder taken from reference TRBV18 and TRBJ1-4, is NAGVMQNPRHLVRRRGQEARLRCSPMKGHSHVYWYRQLPEEGLKFMVYLQKENIIDESGMPKERFSAEFPKEGPSILRIQQVVRGDSAAYFCASSPGRLETAHEKLFFGSGTQLSVL.

A remark on this clone: Other nucleotide sequences in the sample specify the same CDR3. The chain carries TRBV30 and TRBJ2-1, with TRBD1 matching over 10 bases. The CDR3 runs to 15 residues. CDR1 GTSNPN and CDR2 SVGIG come from the germline V gene (reference sequence). J was trimmed by 6 bases and V by 5 bases; bases with no gene match: 10. As DNA, the CDR3 is TGTGCCTGGGAGGGTGGGACAGGGGATTCCAATGAGCAGTTCTTC. Protein product: CAWEGGTGDSNEQFF.

The CDR3 DNA sequence: TGTGCCAGCAGCTTGGATGCGAGCTCCTACGAGCAGTACTTC. Protein sequence: CASSLDASSYEQYF. This chain links TRBV5-6 with TRBJ2-7, with no clear D. Between the trimmed V and J ends, which lost 0 bases and 0 bases, there was a span of 7 bases. Germline V gives CDR1 SGHDT, CDR2 YYEEEE. The CDR3 runs 14 residues.

The rearrangement joins TRBV18 to TRBJ1-4; no definite D call. Germline V gene sequence: CDR1 KGHSH, CDR2 LQKENI. The germline V and J ends were trimmed by 4 bases and 6 bases, with 12 bases remaining between them. CDR3 length: 14 amino acids. CDR3 protein: CASSLRQLDEKLFF. CDR3 coding DNA: TGTGCCAGCTCACTACGACAATTAGATGAAAAACTGTTTTTT. Full variable domain (remainder filled in from reference TRBV18 and TRBJ1-4): NAGVMQNPRHLVRRRGQEARLRCSPMKGHSHVYWYRQLPEEGLKFMVYLQKENIIDESGMPKERFSAEFPKEGPSILRIQQVVRGDSAAYFCASSLRQLDEKLFFGSGTQLSVL.

This rearrangement joins TRBV28 to TRBJ2-1, with 7 bases fitting TRBD2. Germline CDR1 reads MDHEN; CDR2 reads SYDVKM. Germline trimming cut 1 base from V and 0 bases from J; bases unmatched to any gene: 0. The CDR3 length is 15 residues. The CDR3 DNA follows: TGTGCCAGCAGTTTATCTAGCGGCTCCTACAATGAGCAGTTCTTC. Protein: CASSLSSGSYNEQFF.

The chain is built from TRBV15 and TRBJ1-5, with 7 bases lining up with TRBD1. The CDR3 totals 15 residues. Germline V gene lookup returns CDR1 LNHNV and CDR2 YYDKDF (reference sequence). J lost 6 bases, V lost 0 bases, and 5 bases had no gene match. The CDR3 coding sequence is TGTGCCACCAGCAGAGACGAGGGGGCTAGTCAGCCCCAGCATTTT. Amino acids: CATSRDEGASQPQHF.

This rearrangement joins TRBV30 to TRBJ2-7; 8 nucleotides match TRBD1. Germline values: CDR1 GTSNPN, CDR2 SVGIG (reference sequence). The V and J ends lost 3 bases and 3 bases, in that order; junction bases with no gene match: 4. The CDR3 is 13 amino acids. The CDR3 loop reads CAWRIGTGYEQYF. In DNA, the CDR3 is TGTGCCTGGAGGATTGGGACAGGCTACGAGCAGTACTTC.

The chain combines TRBV2 with TRBJ2-7; 9 bases agree with TRBD1. V lost 9 bases, J lost 3 bases, and 6 bases stayed unmatched. CDR1 and CDR2 (germline): SNHLY, FYNNEI. The CDR3 loop spans 13 amino acids. CDR3 loop: CARGTGPDYEQYF. The DNA for the CDR3 is TGTGCCAGAGGGACAGGGCCCGACTACGAGCAGTACTTC.

The chain combines TRBV5-1 with TRBJ2-5; the D gene is possibly TRBD2 (5 bases). Deletions cut 1 base from V and 1 base from J, with 11 bases between. CDR1 and CDR2 (germline): SGHRS, YFSETQ. The CDR3 extends over 15 amino acids. The CDR3 protein is CASSLSSRAQETQYF. As DNA, the CDR3 is TGCGCCAGCAGCTTGTCTTCGCGGGCCCAAGAGACCCAGTACTTC.